One T cell receptor beta chain is described in this entry. The germline CDR1 and CDR2 sequences are MNHNY and SVGAGI (reference sequence). V was trimmed by 3 bases and J by 5 bases, leaving 4 bases between them. The CDR3 length is 11 residues. This specimen belongs to a study of blood T cell repertoires in COVID-19. The data were produced by immunoSEQ multiplex PCR, yet TCRdb's version contains in-frame clones alone and is incomplete. The repertoire holds under 250,000 clones, with about 82% as singletons. The sequence was obtained from a woman of 80 years or more with COVID-19, enrolled during active disease. Sample: peripheral blood. V and J are TRBV6-6 and TRBJ2-5; D not resolved. The CDR3 sequence: CASSYYETQYF. CDR3 in DNA: TGTGCCAGCAGTTATTATGAGACCCAGTACTTC.